Following are 22 T cell receptor beta chains from one sample sequenced in a study of OX40 agonist ivuxolimab in advanced cancers. Libraries were made using the immunoSEQ multiplex PCR assay. TCRdb mirrors the immuneACCESS table, restricted to in-frame sequences. Some clones are absent from its copies; in checked studies, under half trace to an unresolved V gene, and the reason for the others is unknown. The sample data list about 31,000 clones, and around 80% of these were observed just once. The ten largest clones add up to about 20% of the sample. Material: CD4+ or CD8+ T cells sorted from blood, obtained in a trial of the OX40 agonist ivuxolimab. The receptors were sampled from an adult with an advanced solid tumor such as melanoma, head and neck, liver or kidney cancer.

The V and J genes are TRBV19 and TRBJ1-1; 8 bases are a match to TRBD1. Germline-derived CDR1 and CDR2 are LNHDA and SQIVND (reference sequence). The J segment lost 3 bases and the V segment lost 7 bases, leaving 1 base of the junction unmatched. This CDR3 comprises 12 residues. The CDR3 DNA reads as TGTGCCAGTATGACAGGGGACACTGAAGCTTTCTTT. Translating gives CASMTGDTEAFF. Supplemented by reference TRBV19 and TRBJ1-1, the full variable domain reads DGGITQSPKYLFRKEGQNVTLSCEQNLNHDAMYWYRQDPGQGLRLIYYSQIVNDFQKGDIAEGYSVSREKKESFPLTVTSAQKNPTAFYLCASMTGDTEAFFGQGTRLTVV.

This clone was seen just once. The rearrangement uses TRBV10-3 and TRBJ2-7; 7 nucleotides align to TRBD2. V trimming: 9 bases; J trimming: 0 bases; junction bases outside the gene matches: 2. Germline assignment: CDR1 ENHRY and CDR2 SYGVKD. The CDR3 spans 12 residues. The chain's CDR3 is CAIRTSSYEQYF. Written as DNA, the CDR3 is TGTGCCATACGGACTAGCTCCTACGAGCAGTACTTC.

This chain joins TRBV6-5 and TRBJ1-3; weak D call: TRBD1 (6 bases). This CDR3 is 14 amino acids long. Germline lookup yields CDR1 MNHEY and CDR2 SVGAGI. V was pared by 6 bases and J by 6 bases, with 15 bases between. The CDR3 nucleotides are TGTGCCAGCAGCCACGGGCAGGGGAAAAACACCATATATTTT. Amino acid sequence: CASSHGQGKNTIYF.

This sequence joins TRBV6-5 and TRBJ2-5; perhaps TRBD2 as D (5 bases). The CDR3 totals 15 residues. Trimming took 5 bases from V and 3 from J, leaving 16 bases between them. Germline-derived CDR1 and CDR2 are MNHEY and SVGAGI. CDR3 in amino acids: CASSPDYARKETQYF. In DNA form, the CDR3 reads TGTGCCAGCAGTCCCGACTACGCTCGAAAAGAGACCCAGTACTTC.

The sample holds one count of this clone. V usage is TRBV9 and J usage is TRBJ2-3; D is unclear. V was clipped by 0 bases and J by 5 bases, with 16 bases between them. From germline, CDR1 is SGDLS and CDR2 YYNGEE. The length of the CDR3 is 16 residues. The CDR3 region has the DNA TGTGCCAGCAGCGTAGTAGGAGACACAAGATTAGATACGCAGTATTTT. Its translation: CASSVVGDTRLDTQYF.

V gene TRBV18 combines with J gene TRBJ2-5; no reliable D call. The DNA matches TRBJ2-7 better at its end, which makes the J call doubtful. This CDR3 has 13 residues. Germline CDR1 is KGHSH and CDR2 is LQKENI. The CDR3, as DNA: TGTGCCAGCTCTCTCGCGGCGGCCTACGAGCAGTACTTC. Translated, it gives CASSLAAAYEQYF.

The J gene is TRBJ1-5, the V gene TRBV4-1; 7 bases fit TRBD1. Germline loops: CDR1 MGHRA, CDR2 YSYEKL. The ends lost 0 bases at V and 6 bases at J; junction bases unmatched: 2. This CDR3 comprises 14 residues. DNA for the CDR3: TGCGCCAGCAGCCAAGAGACAGGGTTTCAGCCCCAGCATTTT. It specifies CASSQETGFQPQHF.

The rearrangement joins TRBV30 to TRBJ1-6; maybe TRBD1 (6 bases). Germline-derived CDR1 and CDR2 are GTSNPN and SVGIG (reference sequence). The CDR3 runs to 14 residues. V was shortened by 1 base and J by 9 bases, with 13 bases between the two germline ends. CDR3 in amino acids: CAWSGWGQGSPLHF. CDR3 in DNA: TGTGCCTGGAGTGGCTGGGGGCAGGGTTCACCCCTCCACTTT.

The chain carries TRBV5-4 and TRBJ2-3, with TRBD2 identical over 14 bases. CDR3 length: 16 residues. Germline V gives CDR1 SGHNT, CDR2 YYREEE (reference sequence). V was clipped by 4 bases and J by 5 bases; unmatched bases: 6. CDR3 loop: CASSHGLAGGRDTQYF. In DNA form, the CDR3 reads TGTGCCAGCAGCCACGGACTAGCGGGAGGAAGAGATACGCAGTATTTT. The full variable domain, completed using reference TRBV5-4 and TRBJ2-3, is ETGVTQSPTHLIKTRGQQVTLRCSSQSGHNTVSWYQQALGQGPQFIFQYYREEENGRGNFPPRFSGLQFPNYSSELNVNALELDDSALYLCASSHGLAGGRDTQYFGPGTRLTVL.

The chain employs TRBV4-2 and TRBJ1-2; no reliable D call. Trimming took off 2 bases at V and 0 bases at J, with 10 bases between the two ends. In germline, CDR1 is LGHNA, CDR2 YNFKEQ. CDR3 length equals 15 residues. In nucleotides, the CDR3 is TGTGCCAGCAGCCAACCGGACGGATCTAACTATGGCTACACCTTC. Its translation is CASSQPDGSNYGYTF.

This clone was seen only a few times. The V and J genes are TRBV19 and TRBJ2-3; 7 nucleotides agree with TRBD2. V shed 3 bases and J 4 bases; nucleotides not matched to a gene: 1. Germline loops: CDR1 LNHDA, CDR2 SQIVND (reference sequence). CDR3 length: 13 residues. CDR3 bases: TGTGCCAGTAGTATGGCGGGGGCAGATACGCAGTATTTT. This translates into CASSMAGADTQYF.

The chain carries TRBV2 and TRBJ1-5; possible D gene TRBD1, 5 bases. Trimming removed 8 bases at V and 0 bases at J, with 11 bases between. Germline V gene data show CDR1 as SNHLY and CDR2 as FYNNEI. The CDR3 spans 14 residues. The CDR3 sequence: CASRGTVSNQPQHF. CDR3 sequence (DNA): TGTGCCAGCCGGGGGACGGTTAGCAATCAGCCCCAGCATTTT.

CDR3 sequence reads: CASSDRISSGNTIYF. The CDR3 DNA is TGTGCCAGCAGTGATAGGATCTCCTCTGGAAACACCATATATTTT. The rearrangement links TRBV25-1 to TRBJ1-3; D is undetermined. This CDR3 spans 15 amino acids. Germline assignment: CDR1 MGHDK and CDR2 SYGVNS. Trimming removed 3 bases at V and 0 bases at J, with 9 bases between.

V gene TRBV5-1 combines with J gene TRBJ2-1, with D uncertain. The CDR3 is made up of 13 amino acids. V lost 0 bases and J lost 6, with 7 bases in between. The germline gives CDR1 SGHRS, CDR2 YFSETQ. CDR3 in amino acids: CASSLGDVNEQFF. The CDR3 nucleotides read TGCGCCAGCAGCTTGGGCGACGTCAATGAGCAGTTCTTC.

The genes are TRBV4-2 and TRBJ1-2, with TRBD1 identical over 11 bases. The junction had 3 bases not matched to a gene; V was cut back by 4 bases and J by 2 bases. The CDR3 sequence is 15 residues long. Germline V gives CDR1 LGHNA, CDR2 YNFKEQ. CDR3: CASSLGQGANYGYTF. The CDR3 region has the DNA TGTGCCAGCAGCCTAGGACAGGGGGCGAACTATGGCTACACCTTC.

The CDR3 region has the DNA TGTGCCAGCAGTTATTTAGCGGGGGAGGACACCGGGGAGCTGTTTTTT. Translated: CASSYLAGEDTGELFF. This rearrangement joins TRBV6-5 to TRBJ2-2, with 9 bases lining up with TRBD2. The CDR3 has 16 amino acids. Germline CDR1 and CDR2: MNHEY and SVGAGI. The V segment lost 3 bases and the J segment 3 bases; nucleotides outside the gene matches: 5.

In its sample, this clone was seen a few times. The chain joins TRBV2 to TRBJ1-1, with 9 positions matching TRBD1. V trimming: 7 bases; J trimming: 4 bases; junction bases outside the gene matches: 4. CDR3 size: 13 residues. In germline, CDR1 is SNHLY, CDR2 FYNNEI. In DNA, the CDR3 is TGTGCCAGCACCTTGACAGGGGGCACTGAAGCTTTCTTT. Protein sequence: CASTLTGGTEAFF.

The chain recombines TRBV6-5 with TRBJ2-3, with TRBD2 identical over 13 bases. V lost 2 bases and J lost 14; bases outside the gene matches: 10. Germline CDR1 and CDR2: MNHEY and SVGAGI. This CDR3 contains 15 residues. The CDR3 reads CASSYNERLAGGMYF. CDR3 sequence (DNA): TGTGCCAGCAGTTACAACGAGAGACTAGCGGGGGGCATGTATTTT.

V gene TRBV7-9 combines with J gene TRBJ2-2; tentatively, D is TRBD2 (5 bases). The germline gives CDR1 SEHNR, CDR2 FQNEAQ (reference sequence). This CDR3 has 13 amino acids. Trimming stripped 5 bases from V and 7 bases from J, with 11 bases between. The DNA of the CDR3 is TGTGCCAGCAGCACCGGAGGAAACGGGGAGCTGTTTTTT. Its protein product is CASSTGGNGELFF.

The chain employs TRBV25-1 and TRBJ1-1; D is undetermined. Germline V gives CDR1 MGHDK, CDR2 SYGVNS. The CDR3 extends over 12 amino acids. V lost 7 bases to trimming and J lost 8 bases, with 14 bases between them. DNA of the CDR3: TGTGCCAGCAAGGGCACCGGCGAAGAAGCTTTCTTT. This sequence encodes CASKGTGEEAFF.

In the case of this clone: This CDR3 is also generated by other DNA sequences in the sample. The CDR3 DNA is TGCGCCAGCAGCTTGCCCCCCTGGCTAGCGGCCTACAATGAGCAGTTCTTC. Translated: CASSLPPWLAAYNEQFF. The rearrangement links TRBV5-1 to TRBJ2-1, with 7 bases lining up with TRBD2. The length of the CDR3 is 17 residues. From germline, CDR1 is SGHRS and CDR2 YFSETQ. Germline trimming cut 1 base from V and 2 bases from J; bases unmatched to any gene: 9.

The rearrangement links TRBV30 to TRBJ2-7; no definite D call. The CDR3 consists of 14 residues. The ends were cut back, 3 bases at V and 0 bases at J, with 12 bases in the middle. The germline V gene has CDR1 GTSNPN and CDR2 SVGIG (reference sequence). CDR3 nucleotide sequence: TGTGCCTGGAGAAGCTACCGTAGCTCCTACGAGCAGTACTTC. Protein: CAWRSYRSSYEQYF.